The 12 T cell receptor beta chains below were found in one sample sequenced in a study of human T cells and chemical hapten exposure. As to time point: patch test 1, 2 weeks after DPC sensitization. As to treatment: therapeutic diphenylcyclopropenone sensitization with weekly scalp DPC. TCRdb re-called the RACE reads through MiXCR, storing one row per CDR3 protein. The sample includes about 380,000 distinct CDR3 sequences, about 4.4% seen only once; the top ten take about 2.1%. Sequencing used whole blood, obtained in connection with sensitization to the hapten diphenylcyclopropenone (DPC). The receptors originated from a woman in her forties or fifties with alopecia areata. Some clones in this sample may be carry-over from other donors' samples.

This clonotype showed up many times. V gene TRBV11-2 combines with J gene TRBJ2-3; 8 nucleotides line up with TRBD2. Trimming took 1 base from V and 4 from J; bases not matched to a gene: 1. The CDR3 length is 14 residues. Germline lookup yields CDR1 SGHAT and CDR2 FQNNGV. CDR3 DNA sequence: TGTGCCAGCAGCTTAGCACTAGCGGCAGATACGCAGTATTTT. It yields the protein CASSLALAADTQYF.

The table lists this clonotype with many counts. The chain is built from TRBV27 and TRBJ2-1; 8 bases are shared with TRBD1. This CDR3 has 15 amino acids. Germline CDR1 MNHEY, CDR2 SMNVEV (reference sequence). V gave up 6 bases and J gave up 2 bases; unmatched junction bases: 6. The CDR3 is CASRPDRVAYNEQFF. DNA for the CDR3: TGTGCCAGCAGGCCGGACAGGGTCGCCTACAATGAGCAGTTCTTC.

This clonotype was counted many times. The rearrangement links TRBV7-9 to TRBJ2-5; D gene uncertain. The CDR3 spans 13 residues. V lost 3 bases to trimming and J lost 3 bases, with 8 bases between them. Germline CDR1 SEHNR, CDR2 FQNEAQ (reference sequence). The CDR3 DNA reads TGTGCCAGCAGCTTCAGCAGAGAAGAGACCCAGTACTTC. Its protein is CASSFSREETQYF.

This clonotype showed up just a few times. J is TRBJ1-6 and V is TRBV12-3 or TRBV12-4; D is possibly TRBD1 (5 bases). V lost 5 bases and J 6 bases, leaving 14 bases between the germline ends. CDR3 size: 15 residues. The DNA of the CDR3 is TGTGCCAGCAGTCCCCGGGGGGGAGTTAATTCACCCCTCCACTTT. It translates to CASSPRGGVNSPLHF.

This clonotype was recorded at least ten times. The chain uses TRBV29-1 and TRBJ2-2; either TRBD1 or TRBD2 may supply D (5 bases each). In germline, CDR1 is SQVTM, CDR2 ANQGSEA. The CDR3 consists of 20 residues. Deletions cut 0 bases from V and 0 bases from J, with 23 bases between. CDR3 residues: CSVEDPFDSPQGANTGELFF. CDR3 coding DNA: TGCAGCGTTGAAGACCCCTTCGACTCGCCGCAGGGAGCGAACACCGGGGAGCTGTTTTTT.

This clonotype showed up many times. The gene calls are TRBV10-3 and TRBJ2-2, with D possibly being TRBD1 or TRBD2 (5 bases each). V dropped 8 bases and J dropped 4 bases, with 11 bases sitting between them. The CDR3 is 13 residues long. Germline CDR1 reads ENHRY; CDR2 reads SYGVKD. The CDR3 loop reads CAIGTGGTGELFF. CDR3 in DNA: TGTGCCATCGGGACCGGCGGCACCGGGGAGCTGTTTTTT.

The chain is built from TRBV4-2 and TRBJ1-1; D gene ambiguous. Trimming stripped 1 base from V and 2 bases from J, with 11 bases between. Germline V lookup: CDR1 LGHNA, CDR2 YNFKEQ. This CDR3 is built from 15 residues. CDR3 residues: CASSQGPAVNTEAFF. The CDR3 DNA reads as TGTGCCAGCAGCCAAGGTCCTGCGGTCAACACTGAAGCTTTCTTT.

V and J are TRBV6-2 or TRBV6-3 and TRBJ2-3; weak D call: TRBD2 (6 bases). Germline V gene data show CDR1 as MNHEY and CDR2 as SVGEGT. Between the trimmed V and J ends, which lost 4 bases and 3 bases, there was a span of 14 bases. The CDR3 extends over 15 amino acids. The CDR3 coding sequence is TGTGCCAGCAGTTCTCAGGAGGGCCGGACAGATACGCAGTATTTT. Translated: CASSSQEGRTDTQYF.

The chain carries TRBV20-1 and TRBJ1-1; 8 bases align to TRBD1. CDR1 DFQATT and CDR2 SNEGSKA come from the germline V gene (reference sequence). The CDR3 is 16 residues long. J gave up 5 bases and V 2 bases, and 13 bases lay outside the gene matches. The CDR3 sequence: CSARRDRLRTGTEAFF. CDR3 nucleotide sequence: TGCAGTGCTAGAAGGGACAGGCTACGAACGGGGACTGAAGCTTTCTTT.

There are many counts of this clonotype. This chain uses TRBV6-1 with TRBJ2-6, with D possibly being TRBD1 (5 bases). Germline V lookup: CDR1 MNHNS, CDR2 SASEGT. Trimming removed 9 bases from V and 4 bases from J, with 13 bases in between. CDR3 length: 14 residues. The CDR3: CASDQGRGANVLTF. CDR3 coding DNA: TGTGCCAGTGACCAGGGTCGGGGGGCCAACGTCCTGACTTTC.

This clonotype was picked up a small number of times. V gene TRBV6-1 combines with J gene TRBJ1-5, with D possibly matching TRBD1 (5 bases). The V and J ends lost 9 bases and 0 bases respectively, with 6 bases between them. This CDR3 comprises 12 residues. Germline assignment: CDR1 MNHNS and CDR2 SASEGT. CDR3 coding DNA: TGTGCCAGTCAGGGTAGCAATCAGCCCCAGCATTTT. Translating it yields CASQGSNQPQHF.

This chain joins TRBV20-1 and TRBJ2-3; D is uncertain. Trimming pared 1 base from V and 4 bases from J, leaving 12 bases between. The CDR3 has 14 amino acids. Germline-derived CDR1 and CDR2 are DFQATT and SNEGSKA (reference sequence). The CDR3 nucleotides read TGCAGTGCTAGAGCTTCGGTCTCGGCAGATACGCAGTATTTT. Translated, it gives CSARASVSADTQYF.